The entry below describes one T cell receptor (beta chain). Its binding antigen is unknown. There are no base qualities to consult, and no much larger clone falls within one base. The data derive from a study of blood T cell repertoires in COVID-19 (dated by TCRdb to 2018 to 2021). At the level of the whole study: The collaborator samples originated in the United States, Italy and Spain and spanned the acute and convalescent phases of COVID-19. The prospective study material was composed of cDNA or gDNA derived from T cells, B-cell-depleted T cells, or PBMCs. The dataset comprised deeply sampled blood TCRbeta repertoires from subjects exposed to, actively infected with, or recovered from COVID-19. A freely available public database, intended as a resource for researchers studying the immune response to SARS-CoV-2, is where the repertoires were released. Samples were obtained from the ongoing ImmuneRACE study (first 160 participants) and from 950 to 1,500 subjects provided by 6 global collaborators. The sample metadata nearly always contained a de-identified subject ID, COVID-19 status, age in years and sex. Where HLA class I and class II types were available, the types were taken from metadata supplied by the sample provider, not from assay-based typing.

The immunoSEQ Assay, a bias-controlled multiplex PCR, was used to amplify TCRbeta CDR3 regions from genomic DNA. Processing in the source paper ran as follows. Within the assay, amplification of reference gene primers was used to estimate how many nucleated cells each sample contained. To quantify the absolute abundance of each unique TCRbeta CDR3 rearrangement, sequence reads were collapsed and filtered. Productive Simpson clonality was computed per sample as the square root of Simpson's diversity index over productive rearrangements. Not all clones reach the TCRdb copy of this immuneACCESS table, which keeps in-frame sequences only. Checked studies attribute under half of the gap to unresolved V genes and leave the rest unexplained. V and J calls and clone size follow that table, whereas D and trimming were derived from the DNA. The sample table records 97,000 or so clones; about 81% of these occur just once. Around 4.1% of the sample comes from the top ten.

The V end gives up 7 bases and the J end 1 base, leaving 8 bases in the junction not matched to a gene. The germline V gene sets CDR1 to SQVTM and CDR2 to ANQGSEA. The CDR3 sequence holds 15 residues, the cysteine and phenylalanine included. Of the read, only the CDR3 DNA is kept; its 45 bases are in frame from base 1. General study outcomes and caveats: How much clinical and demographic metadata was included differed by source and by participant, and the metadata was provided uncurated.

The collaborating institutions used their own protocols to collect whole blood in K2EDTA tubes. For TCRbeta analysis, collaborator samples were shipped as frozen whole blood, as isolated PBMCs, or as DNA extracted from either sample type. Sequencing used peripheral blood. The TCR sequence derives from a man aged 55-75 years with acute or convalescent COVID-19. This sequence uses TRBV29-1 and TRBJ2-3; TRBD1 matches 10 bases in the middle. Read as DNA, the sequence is TGCAGCGCCAGAGCCGGGACAGGGGGCACAGATACGCAGTATTTT. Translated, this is CSARAGTGGTDTQYF.